A single sample is the source of the 25 T cell receptor beta chains below, sequenced in a study of regulatory T cells in long-lasting Graves disease. Regarding time point: persistent/refractory GD, antithyroid drugs over 5 years with positive TRAb. Scientists built the TCR library using RNA that was extracted from PBMCs. TCR beta libraries were built with iRepertoire HTBI primers and Arm-PCR of CDR3 regions. MiXCR, applied by TCRdb to the multiplex PCR reads, yields one record per CDR3 protein. In the table there are 700,000 or so distinct CDR3 sequences, 30% of which are singletons. Material: peripheral blood mononuclear cells (PBMCs), obtained when the disease was refractory, from a patient treated with antithyroid drugs. All receptors derive from a female donor with Graves disease.

A few counts support this clonotype. The gene calls are TRBV11-2 and TRBJ2-7; 11 nucleotides agree with TRBD2. From germline, CDR1 is SGHAT and CDR2 FQNNGV. After removal of 5 bases from V and 6 bases from J, the junction contained 6 bases not matched to a gene. There are 14 residues in the CDR3. The CDR3 sequence: CASSNLAGGFEQYF. For the CDR3, the DNA is TGTGCCAGCAGCAATTTAGCGGGAGGGTTCGAGCAGTACTTC.

This clonotype was seen more than once but under ten times. This chain connects TRBV19 to TRBJ2-7, with 10 bases identical to TRBD2. The CDR3 has 14 residues. Trimming removed 6 bases from V and 3 bases from J; junction bases left unmatched: 5. Germline V gene sequence: CDR1 LNHDA, CDR2 SQIVND (reference sequence). The CDR3 nucleotides read TGTGCCAGTAGGCCCGGGACTAGCGACTACGAGCAGTACTTC. Translation: CASRPGTSDYEQYF.

This rearrangement joins TRBV30 to TRBJ1-1; unclear D gene. V lost 1 base, J lost 1 base, and 7 bases lay in between. This CDR3 contains 13 residues. From germline, CDR1 is GTSNPN and CDR2 SVGIG (reference sequence). The DNA for the CDR3 is TGTGCCTGGAGTGAGCATGCGAACACTGAAGCTTTCTTT. This encodes CAWSEHANTEAFF.

This clonotype was detected ten times or more. This chain uses TRBV27 with TRBJ1-2; TRBD1 might be the D (5 bases). The CDR3 length is 13 residues. Germline V lookup: CDR1 MNHEY, CDR2 SMNVEV (reference sequence). V gave up 6 bases and J gave up 8 bases, with 16 bases separating them. The CDR3 region is CASSPGPASGYTF. The CDR3 DNA sequence: TGTGCCAGCAGCCCAGGGCCGGCCTCCGGCTACACCTTC.

This clonotype was seen repeatedly, ten times or more. The chain combines TRBV6-1 with TRBJ1-5; TRBD1 might be the D (6 bases). The CDR3 totals 14 residues. Between the trimmed V and J ends, which lost 5 bases and 3 bases, there was a span of 11 bases. In germline, CDR1 is MNHNS, CDR2 SASEGT. The CDR3 loop reads CASSQQGHNQPQHF. The CDR3 DNA reads as TGTGCCAGCAGTCAGCAGGGGCACAATCAGCCCCAGCATTTT.

This clonotype turned up a few times. The rearrangement links TRBV2 to TRBJ2-2, with a tentative D call TRBD1 (5 bases). Germline CDR1 is SNHLY and CDR2 is FYNNEI. The CDR3 is 14 amino acids. The V end was cut by 6 bases, the J end by 4 bases, with 12 bases between. This chain's CDR3 is CASSQGMGTGELFF. The CDR3 bases are TGTGCCAGCAGCCAGGGAATGGGCACCGGGGAGCTGTTTTTT.

Only a few counts were recorded for this clonotype. The rearrangement joins TRBV30 to TRBJ2-5; D is perhaps TRBD2 (6 bases). CDR3 length: 14 amino acids. V lost 0 bases and J lost 5, with 13 bases in between. CDR1 is GTSNPN, CDR2 SVGIG, per germline (reference sequence). This chain's CDR3 is CAWSVVGGMETQYF. CDR3 coding DNA: TGTGCCTGGAGTGTTGTGGGCGGGATGGAGACCCAGTACTTC.

This clonotype has a handful of counts. V is TRBV5-4 and J is TRBJ1-2, with D possibly being TRBD1 (6 bases). The CDR3 has 13 amino acids. CDR1 SGHNT and CDR2 YYREEE come from the germline V gene (reference sequence). V lost 4 bases and J 8 bases, leaving 15 bases between the germline ends. The CDR3 DNA sequence: TGTGCCAGCAGCCCTAATACAGGGAAAGGCTACACCTTC. The encoded protein is CASSPNTGKGYTF.

This clonotype was seen ten or more times. The chain couples TRBV7-2 to TRBJ1-2; D unclear. The V end was cut by 1 base, the J end by 5 bases, with 8 bases between. The CDR3 is 13 amino acids. Germline CDR1 is SGHTA and CDR2 is FQGNSA. CDR3 residues: CASSLVTGYGYTF. For the CDR3, the DNA is TGTGCCAGCAGCTTAGTTACGGGATATGGCTACACCTTC.

The V and J genes are TRBV11-2 and TRBJ2-4, with D unclear. CDR1 is SGHAT, CDR2 FQNNGV, per germline. This CDR3 comprises 13 residues. V lost 5 bases, J lost 1 base, and 6 bases lay in between. In DNA form, the CDR3 reads TGTGCCAGCAGCCATGGGGCCAAAAACATTCAGTACTTC. Its translation: CASSHGAKNIQYF.

The chain couples TRBV7-2 to TRBJ2-7, with D unresolved. The CDR3 has 15 amino acids. V lost 5 bases to trimming and J lost 2 bases, with 16 bases between them. Germline loops: CDR1 SGHTA, CDR2 FQGNSA. The CDR3 DNA sequence: TGTGCCAGCAGCCACCGGGCCCTAGGGACCTACGAGCAGTACTTC. Translating it yields CASSHRALGTYEQYF. Supplemented by reference TRBV7-2 and TRBJ2-7, the full variable domain reads GAGVSQSPSNKVTEKGKDVELRCDPISGHTALYWYRQSLGQGLEFLIYFQGNSAPDKSGLPSDRFSAERTGGSVSTLTIQRTQQEDSAVYLCASSHRALGTYEQYFGPGTRLTVT.

The rearrangement uses TRBV19 and TRBJ1-5; no clear D gene. The CDR3 extends over 14 amino acids. V lost 0 bases and J lost 3, with 6 bases in between. CDR1 and CDR2 (germline): LNHDA, SQIVND (reference sequence). CDR3: CASSIDGDNQPQHF. The CDR3 DNA sequence: TGTGCCAGTAGTATAGATGGGGACAATCAGCCCCAGCATTTT.

J is TRBJ1-1 and V is TRBV19; tentative D call: TRBD1 (5 bases). Germline assignment: CDR1 LNHDA and CDR2 SQIVND (reference sequence). V was clipped by 2 bases and J by 8 bases, with 15 bases between them. The CDR3 has 14 residues. CDR3 coding DNA: TGTGCCAGTAGTATAACCGGGGCCGAAGGGGAAGCTTTCTTT. Translation gives CASSITGAEGEAFF.

This chain joins TRBV5-1 and TRBJ1-5; a possible D gene is TRBD1 (6 bases). The CDR3 sequence is 16 residues long. Germline V gives CDR1 SGHRS, CDR2 YFSETQ. The V and J ends lost 4 bases and 1 base respectively, with 15 bases between them. CDR3: CASSGRQVGSNQPQHF. DNA for the CDR3: TGCGCCAGCAGCGGAAGACAGGTCGGAAGCAATCAGCCCCAGCATTTT. The full variable domain, with the rest looked up from reference TRBV5-1 and TRBJ1-5, is KAGVTQTPRYLIKTRGQQVTLSCSPISGHRSVSWYQQTPGQGLQFLFEYFSETQRNKGNFPGRFSGRQFSNSRSEMNVSTLELGDSALYLCASSGRQVGSNQPQHFGDGTRLSIL.

The chain is built from TRBV28 and TRBJ1-1, with D hard to call. The CDR3 covers 15 residues. Per the germline V gene, CDR1 is MDHEN and CDR2 is SYDVKM. Between the trimmed V and J ends, which lost 2 bases and 5 bases, there was a span of 15 bases. For the CDR3, the DNA is TGTGCCAGCAGTTTAGCATCCCTTTCTGGAACTGAAGCTTTCTTT. The encoded protein is CASSLASLSGTEAFF.

This clonotype came up a few times. This chain connects TRBV20-1 to TRBJ2-7; D uncertain. This CDR3 region has 13 residues. Germline V CDR1 and CDR2: DFQATT, SNEGSKA (reference sequence). V lost 0 bases to trimming and J lost 2 bases, with 8 bases between them. The CDR3 sequence is CSARDERPYEQYF. CDR3 nucleotide sequence: TGCAGTGCTAGAGATGAAAGACCCTACGAGCAGTACTTC.

V and J are TRBV28 and TRBJ2-3; the D is unclear. CDR1 is MDHEN, CDR2 SYDVKM, per germline. Deletions cut 6 bases from V and 4 bases from J, with 20 bases between. The CDR3 is 16 amino acids. The DNA for the CDR3 is TGTGCCAGCAGCATACGGGCCTTACTCAAGGCAGATACGCAGTATTTT. Its translation is CASSIRALLKADTQYF.

There are many counts of this clonotype. The chain uses TRBV20-1 and TRBJ1-4; D is uncertain. The ends were cut back, 5 bases at V and 4 bases at J, with 11 bases in the middle. The CDR3 runs to 13 residues. Germline V lookup: CDR1 DFQATT, CDR2 SNEGSKA (reference sequence). CDR3 sequence reads: CSASDGSNEKLFF. CDR3 coding DNA: TGCAGTGCTTCGGACGGGAGTAATGAAAAACTGTTTTTT.

V is TRBV5-4 and J is TRBJ2-1; 10 bases map to TRBD2. Germline assignment: CDR1 SGHNT and CDR2 YYREEE (reference sequence). After removal of 3 bases from V and 2 bases from J, the junction contained 8 bases not matched to a gene. The CDR3 sequence is 17 residues long. The CDR3 sequence: CASSWVGAGGPYNEQFF. The CDR3 DNA follows: TGTGCCAGCAGCTGGGTTGGAGCGGGAGGGCCCTACAATGAGCAGTTCTTC.

The chain couples TRBV30 to TRBJ1-2; D perhaps matches TRBD1 (6 bases). The CDR3 runs 13 residues. The V gene lost 2 bases and the J gene lost 4 bases, with 11 bases spanning the gap. CDR1 and CDR2 from the germline V gene are GTSNPN and SVGIG (reference sequence). In DNA, the CDR3 is TGTGCCTGGAGTAAGGGGGTAGGCTATGGCTACACCTTC. Residues: CAWSKGVGYGYTF.

The rearrangement links TRBV6-5 to TRBJ2-4; D may be TRBD1 (5 bases). The ends were cut back, 4 bases at V and 8 bases at J, with 12 bases in the middle. The CDR3 loop spans 13 amino acids. Germline V gene data show CDR1 as MNHEY and CDR2 as SVGAGI. The CDR3, as DNA: TGTGCCAGCAGTTCAGCAGGGTTTTACATTCAGTACTTC. Amino acid sequence: CASSSAGFYIQYF.

This clonotype was recorded many times. The chain uses TRBV11-2 and TRBJ2-7, with TRBD2 as a possible D gene (7 bases). Germline V CDR1 and CDR2: SGHAT, FQNNGV. Trimming took off 0 bases at V and 5 bases at J, with 11 bases between the two ends. The CDR3 runs to 14 residues. As DNA, the CDR3 is TGTGCCAGCAGCTTAGATTTAGGGGGGGACGAGCAGTACTTC. Translated: CASSLDLGGDEQYF.

The chain uses TRBV5-1 and TRBJ2-7; 16 bases are shared with TRBD2. The germline V gene has CDR1 SGHRS and CDR2 YFSETQ. CDR3 length: 17 amino acids. After removal of 0 bases from V and 5 bases from J, the junction contained 5 bases not matched to a gene. CDR3 sequence (DNA): TGCGCCAGCAGCTTGGGCCTGGGGACTAGCGGGAGGGACGAGCAGTACTTC. Residues: CASSLGLGTSGRDEQYF.

The J gene is TRBJ1-2, the V gene TRBV7-6; D is undetermined. The V and J ends lost 5 bases and 7 bases respectively, with 17 bases between them. This CDR3 is built from 14 residues. Germline values: CDR1 SGHVS, CDR2 FNYEAQ. DNA for the CDR3: TGTGCCAGCAGCGCCGGGGAGGCTGGATCTGGCTACACCTTC. Encoded protein: CASSAGEAGSGYTF.

At least ten counts were recorded for this clonotype. V usage is TRBV20-1 and J usage is TRBJ2-2; D not resolved. V shed 6 bases and J shed 3 bases, with 11 bases lying between them. This CDR3 has 13 amino acids. Germline CDR1 DFQATT, CDR2 SNEGSKA (reference sequence). The CDR3 sequence: CSAPTLDTGELFF. The CDR3, as DNA: TGCAGTGCCCCGACATTGGACACCGGGGAGCTGTTTTTT.